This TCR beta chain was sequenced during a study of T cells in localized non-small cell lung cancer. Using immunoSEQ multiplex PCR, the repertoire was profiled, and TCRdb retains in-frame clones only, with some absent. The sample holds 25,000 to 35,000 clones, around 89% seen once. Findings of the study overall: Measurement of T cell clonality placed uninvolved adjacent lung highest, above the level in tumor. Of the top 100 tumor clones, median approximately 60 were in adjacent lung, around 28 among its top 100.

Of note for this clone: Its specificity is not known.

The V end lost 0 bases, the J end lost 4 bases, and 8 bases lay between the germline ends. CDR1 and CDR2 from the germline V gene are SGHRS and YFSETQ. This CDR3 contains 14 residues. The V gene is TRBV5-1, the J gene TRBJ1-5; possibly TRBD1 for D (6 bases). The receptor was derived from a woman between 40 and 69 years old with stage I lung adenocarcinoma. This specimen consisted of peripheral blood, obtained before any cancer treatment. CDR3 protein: CASSLVGGNQPQHF. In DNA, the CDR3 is TGCGCCAGCAGCTTGGTAGGGGGTAATCAGCCCCAGCATTTT.